This note documents a single T cell receptor beta chain sequence. Input was about 600 ng to 6,004 ng of genomic DNA from tumor or blood. The sample belongs to a study of T cells in tumors after PD-1 blockade. With V trimmed by 0 bases and J by 3 bases, 3 bases remained unmatched. Germline CDR1 GTSNPN, CDR2 SVGIG (reference sequence). The CDR3 is made up of 14 amino acids. Assay: immunoSEQ multiplex PCR; the TCRdb copy retains only in-frame clones and omits some. The sample records 20,000 to 25,000 clones, roughly 80% being singletons. The sample in question was PBMCs, obtained after anti-PD-1 treatment. This clonotype originated in a human donor with basal cell carcinoma. This chain links TRBV30 with TRBJ1-2, with 8 bases fitting TRBD1. The CDR3 DNA reads TGTGCCTGGAGTGTACAGGGGGTAGACTATGGCTACACCTTC. It translates to CAWSVQGVDYGYTF.